These 24 T cell receptor beta chains were sequenced from one sample in a study of cytomegalovirus exposure and HLA in healthy donors. Vbeta (60) and Jbeta (13) primers were used in the PCR. The table came from immunoSEQ multiplex PCR; TCRdb's copy has only in-frame clones and leaves some out. The repertoire consists of tens of thousands of clones, with roughly 77% occurring once and the leading ten covering roughly 25%. Source material: PBMCs. These receptors all stem from a woman aged 40 to 55 in good health and CMV-seropositive.

This clone was seen more than once but under ten times. The rearrangement joins TRBV5-1 to TRBJ2-2; TRBD2 matches at 10 bases. The junction had 15 bases not matched to a gene; V was cut back by 9 bases and J by 7 bases. The CDR3 covers 16 residues. Germline V lookup: CDR1 SGHRS, CDR2 YFSETQ. The CDR3 region has the DNA TGCGCCACCTCAGGCGGTAGCGGGGGGCTGGACGGGGAGCTGTTTTTT. Amino acid sequence: CATSGGSGGLDGELFF.

The chain employs TRBV5-1 and TRBJ1-1; 10 bases match TRBD1. The germline V gene encodes CDR1 SGHRS and CDR2 YFSETQ. The CDR3 contains 13 residues. J was trimmed by 6 bases and V by 4 bases; bases with no gene match: 3. The CDR3 sequence is CASSTGTGAEAFF. CDR3 nucleotide sequence: TGCGCCAGCAGCACCGGGACAGGGGCTGAAGCTTTCTTT.

V usage is TRBV6-5 and J usage is TRBJ2-6, with D perhaps TRBD1 (5 bases). This CDR3 is built from 13 residues. The V end lost 8 bases, the J end lost 4 bases, and 9 bases lay between the germline ends. Germline V lookup: CDR1 MNHEY, CDR2 SVGAGI. This chain's CDR3 is CASQGSGANVLTF. CDR3 nucleotide sequence: TGTGCCAGCCAGGGTTCGGGGGCCAACGTCCTGACTTTC.

The J gene is TRBJ2-5, the V gene TRBV4-1; TRBD2 aligns across 7 bases. The J call may be mistaken, given a closer DNA end match to TRBJ2-7. CDR1 and CDR2 (germline): MGHRA, YSYEKL. The CDR3 contains 16 residues. The DNA of the CDR3 is TGCGCCAGCAGCCAAGATTCGGGGGGAGAAATCTACGAGCAGTACTTC. Residues: CASSQDSGGEIYEQYF.

This chain connects TRBV15 to TRBJ2-3; perhaps TRBD1 as D (6 bases). The CDR3 has 15 amino acids. Germline V lookup: CDR1 LNHNV, CDR2 YYDKDF (reference sequence). V lost 5 bases to trimming and J lost 0 bases, with 12 bases between them. The CDR3 coding sequence is TGTGCCACCAGCCGCAGGGGTCCGAGCACAGATACGCAGTATTTT. It codes for CATSRRGPSTDTQYF.

This clone has just a few counts. J is TRBJ1-5 and V is TRBV6-4; D gene uncertain. The length of the CDR3 is 13 residues. Deletions cut 5 bases from V and 4 bases from J, with 9 bases between. Germline V gives CDR1 MRHNA, CDR2 SNTAGT. CDR3 in DNA: TGTGCCAGCAGTAAAGACACAAATCAGCCCCAGCATTTT. This codes for CASSKDTNQPQHF.

V and J are TRBV14 and TRBJ2-7; TRBD1 aligns across 11 bases. Trimming cost V 2 bases and J 7 bases; bases outside gene matches: 7. CDR3 length: 15 residues. Germline assignment: CDR1 SGHDN and CDR2 FVKESK. The CDR3 is CASSQHAGTGGEQYF. The CDR3 region has the DNA TGTGCCAGCAGCCAACACGCCGGGACAGGGGGGGAGCAGTACTTC.

The rearrangement joins TRBV4-1 to TRBJ2-7, with TRBD2 as a possible D gene (5 bases). Germline CDR1 is MGHRA and CDR2 is YSYEKL. Between the trimmed V and J ends, which lost 0 bases and 2 bases, there was a span of 11 bases. CDR3 length: 15 amino acids. In nucleotides, the CDR3 is TGCGCCAGCAGCCAAGATAGGACTGCTCCCTACGAGCAGTACTTC. It translates to CASSQDRTAPYEQYF.

The genes are TRBV7-9 and TRBJ2-3, with D hard to call. CDR1 SEHNR and CDR2 FQNEAQ come from the germline V gene (reference sequence). V was cut by 3 bases and J by 2 bases, with 9 bases left in between. The CDR3 spans 14 residues. In nucleotides, the CDR3 is TGTGCCAGCAGCTTTGGGCTACCCACAGATACGCAGTATTTT. It specifies CASSFGLPTDTQYF.

This clone was counted a single time. The J gene is TRBJ1-6, the V gene TRBV7-8; TRBD1 matches 7 bases. J lost 7 bases, V lost 6 bases, and 6 bases had no gene match. This CDR3 region has 14 residues. Germline V gene sequence: CDR1 SGHVS, CDR2 FQNEAQ. The CDR3 spells CASRPGQTNSPLHF. The DNA of the CDR3 is TGTGCCAGCAGGCCGGGACAGACAAATTCACCCCTCCACTTT.

V is TRBV4-3 and J is TRBJ1-1; D remains unclear. Trimming stripped 5 bases from V and 1 base from J, with 11 bases between. The V gene's germline CDR1 is LGHNA and CDR2 YSLEER. The CDR3 spans 14 residues. The DNA for the CDR3 is TGCGCCAGCAGCTATCGGAGCTGGAACACTGAAGCTTTCTTT. Translating it yields CASSYRSWNTEAFF.

V and J are TRBV4-1 and TRBJ1-4, with 11 bases identical to TRBD1. The junction had 2 bases not matched to a gene; V was cut back by 1 base and J by 4 bases. The CDR3 totals 16 residues. In germline, CDR1 is MGHRA, CDR2 YSYEKL. CDR3 loop: CASSQGTGGFNEKLFF. As DNA, the CDR3 is TGCGCCAGCAGCCAAGGGACAGGGGGCTTTAATGAAAAACTGTTTTTT.

The chain carries TRBV6-1 and TRBJ1-1; 8 bases agree with TRBD1. Germline V gene data show CDR1 as MNHNS and CDR2 as SASEGT. Trimming removed 6 bases from V and 1 base from J; junction bases left unmatched: 4. This CDR3 is 14 amino acids long. The CDR3 region is CASRGTGGNTEAFF. DNA of the CDR3: TGTGCCAGCAGGGGGACAGGAGGGAACACTGAAGCTTTCTTT.

Details on this clone: One end of the junction is discordant with germline, which a read error may explain. The J gene is TRBJ2-7, the V gene TRBV7-9; D is unresolved. The CDR3 runs 14 residues. Germline V gene data show CDR1 as SEHNR and CDR2 as FQNEAQ (reference sequence). The CDR3 is CSSSPTNSHYEQYF. CDR3 DNA: TGTTCCAGCAGCCCGACGAACAGCCACTACGAGCAGTACTTC. Drawing the rest from reference TRBV7-9 and TRBJ2-7, the complete variable domain is DTGVSQNPRHKITKRGQNVTFRCDPISEHNRLYWYRQTLGQGPEFLTYFQNEAQLEKSRLLSDRFSAERPKGSFSTLEIQRTEQGDSAMYLCSSSPTNSHYEQYFGPGTRLTVT.

The rearrangement links TRBV19 to TRBJ1-5; 7 bases line up with TRBD1. V dropped 5 bases and J dropped 4; count of bases not matched to a gene: 17. The CDR3 consists of 18 residues. The germline CDR1 and CDR2 sequences are LNHDA and SQIVND (reference sequence). The CDR3 nucleotides are TGTGCCAGTAGTTTTGCCCCTCCGGGGACAGTGAAAAATCAGCCCCAGCATTTT. Protein product: CASSFAPPGTVKNQPQHF. Using reference TRBV19 and TRBJ1-5 for the parts outside the CDR3, the full variable domain is DGGITQSPKYLFRKEGQNVTLSCEQNLNHDAMYWYRQDPGQGLRLIYYSQIVNDFQKGDIAEGYSVSREKKESFPLTVTSAQKNPTAFYLCASSFAPPGTVKNQPQHFGDGTRLSIL.

The genes are TRBV9 and TRBJ1-2; D may be TRBD1 (5 bases). The CDR3 is 16 amino acids. Germline V gives CDR1 SGDLS, CDR2 YYNGEE. V lost 4 bases to trimming and J lost 3 bases, with 19 bases between them. In DNA form, the CDR3 reads TGTGCCAGCAGCCCTACGGACAATACCATTTACTATGGCTACACCTTC. This gives the protein CASSPTDNTIYYGYTF.

The V call is TRBV28, the J call TRBJ2-3; 9 nucleotides align to TRBD2. The CDR3 loop spans 16 amino acids. J lost 4 bases, V lost 4 bases, and 9 bases had no gene match. Germline assignment: CDR1 MDHEN and CDR2 SYDVKM. The CDR3 bases are TGTGCCAGCAGTTCTCGGTTGCGGGGGGGCGCAGATACGCAGTATTTT. Protein: CASSSRLRGGADTQYF.

In this sample, this clone turned up once. The genes are TRBV29-1 and TRBJ2-1; tentatively, D is TRBD1 (6 bases). Germline-derived CDR1 and CDR2 are SQVTM and ANQGSEA. V was shortened by 7 bases and J by 6 bases, with 16 bases between the two germline ends. The CDR3 runs to 13 residues. CDR3 sequence (DNA): TGCAGCGCCGAGCTGGGGGACATCAATGAGCAGTTCTTC. Residues: CSAELGDINEQFF.

The CDR3 loop is CASSPQVRSEAFF. The CDR3 DNA reads as TGTGCCAGCAGCCCACAAGTTCGCTCTGAAGCTTTCTTT. The V and J genes are TRBV7-2 and TRBJ1-1; D is uncertain. Germline values: CDR1 SGHTA, CDR2 FQGNSA. The CDR3 is made up of 13 amino acids. V lost 5 bases and J lost 6, with 13 bases in between.

The chain links TRBV2 to TRBJ2-6, with 7 bases matching TRBD1. J lost 2 bases, V lost 6 bases, and 7 bases had no gene match. Germline V gene lookup returns CDR1 SNHLY and CDR2 FYNNEI. The CDR3 totals 16 residues. CDR3 amino acids: CASRDDRAAGANVLTF. Here the CDR3 DNA reads TGTGCCAGCAGAGACGACAGGGCTGCTGGGGCCAACGTCCTGACTTTC.

The chain has TRBV6-4 and TRBJ1-2, with 9 bases identical to TRBD1. The length of the CDR3 is 15 residues. Trimming at V came to 5 bases and at J to 7 bases, leaving 11 bases not matched to a gene. Germline V gene lookup returns CDR1 MRHNA and CDR2 SNTAGT. CDR3 in DNA: TGTGCCAGCAGTCTTACGCCGGGACAGGGCTCTGGCTACACCTTC. Protein sequence: CASSLTPGQGSGYTF.

This chain connects TRBV6-5 to TRBJ1-1, with 7 bases lining up with TRBD1. V shed 6 bases, J shed 7 bases, and the junction held 8 bases outside the gene matches. CDR1 and CDR2 from the germline V gene are MNHEY and SVGAGI. This CDR3 spans 13 amino acids. CDR3 sequence (DNA): TGTGCCAGCAGAACAGGGGTGGGACATGAAGCTTTCTTT. Its protein is CASRTGVGHEAFF.

This chain links TRBV5-8 with TRBJ2-6, with D tentatively TRBD2 (5 bases). The CDR3 loop spans 16 amino acids. V was pared by 5 bases and J by 0 bases, with 12 bases between. Germline V CDR1 and CDR2: SGHTS, YDEGEE. CDR3 amino acids: CASSFGLISGANVLTF. In nucleotides, the CDR3 is TGTGCCAGCAGTTTTGGACTGATCTCTGGGGCCAACGTCCTGACTTTC.

This sequence joins TRBV25-1 and TRBJ1-4; D is unclear. This CDR3 is built from 17 residues. Germline V CDR1 and CDR2: MGHDK, SYGVNS. The germline V and J ends were trimmed by 2 bases and 3 bases, with 16 bases remaining between them. The CDR3 DNA reads TGTGCCAGCAGTGAACTTCTATCGGGGAGGGCTAATGAAAAACTGTTTTTT. This sequence encodes CASSELLSGRANEKLFF.